The 15 T cell receptor beta chains given below trace back to one sample, sequenced in a study of T cells in localized non-small cell lung cancer. The table came from immunoSEQ multiplex PCR; TCRdb's copy has only in-frame clones and leaves some out. Found here are around 20,000 clones, roughly nine tenths of them singletons; the top ten hold about 2.5%. The specimen comprised peripheral blood, sampled before any cancer treatment. The receptors here all came from a woman between 40 and 69 years old with stage I lung adenocarcinoma.

The rearrangement links TRBV5-4 to TRBJ2-5, with a possible D match to TRBD2 (6 bases). The CDR3 is 14 residues long. The germline CDR1 and CDR2 sequences are SGHNT and YYREEE (reference sequence). V was cut by 2 bases and J by 1 base, with 9 bases left in between. The CDR3 here is CASSFVSGQETQYF. The CDR3, as DNA: TGTGCCAGCAGCTTCGTTAGCGGCCAAGAGACCCAGTACTTC.

The J gene is TRBJ1-1, the V gene TRBV27; tentatively, D is TRBD1 (5 bases). CDR3 length: 15 amino acids. V lost 5 bases and J 7 bases, leaving 20 bases between the germline ends. Germline CDR1 and CDR2: MNHEY and SMNVEV (reference sequence). CDR3 sequence: CASSRGGTKMSEAFF. The CDR3 region has the DNA TGTGCCAGCAGTAGAGGTGGGACGAAAATGAGTGAAGCTTTCTTT.

This chain uses TRBV19 with TRBJ1-5, with 7 bases fitting TRBD1. The J segment lost 3 bases and the V segment lost 9 bases, leaving 11 bases of the junction unmatched. The CDR3 consists of 15 residues. The germline CDR1 and CDR2 sequences are LNHDA and SQIVND (reference sequence). CDR3 loop: CASLSGTAVNQPQHF. CDR3 bases: TGTGCCAGCCTTTCTGGGACAGCAGTCAATCAGCCCCAGCATTTT.

The genes are TRBV2 and TRBJ2-2, with unresolved D. Germline CDR1 is SNHLY and CDR2 is FYNNEI. There are 13 residues in the CDR3. The V and J ends lost 3 bases and 7 bases respectively, with 9 bases between them. The CDR3 is CASSDVGIGELFF. CDR3 in DNA: TGTGCCAGCAGTGACGTGGGTATCGGGGAGCTGTTTTTT.

The gene calls are TRBV7-2 and TRBJ1-3; TRBD1 might be the D (5 bases). Germline CDR1 SGHTA, CDR2 FQGNSA. V lost 2 bases and J lost 2, with 7 bases in between. The CDR3 has 14 amino acids. For the CDR3, the DNA is TGTGCCAGCAGCTTATCAGGGACTGGAAACACCATATATTTT. It specifies CASSLSGTGNTIYF.

The chain recombines TRBV29-1 with TRBJ2-3; 9 positions match TRBD2. Germline V lookup: CDR1 SQVTM, CDR2 ANQGSEA. J gave up 2 bases and V 2 bases, and 8 bases lay outside the gene matches. The CDR3 sequence is 16 residues long. The CDR3 loop reads CSVEKGSGSNTDTQYF. The DNA for the CDR3 is TGCAGCGTTGAAAAGGGTAGCGGGAGTAACACAGATACGCAGTATTTT.

This clone was picked up one time. The gene calls are TRBV29-1 and TRBJ1-1; 7 bases line up with TRBD1. The CDR3 sequence is 12 residues long. After removal of 5 bases from V and 1 base from J, the junction contained 1 base not matched to a gene. Germline CDR1 and CDR2: SQVTM and ANQGSEA. The DNA of the CDR3 is TGCAGCGTTAGACAGGGGAACACTGAAGCTTTCTTT. Amino acids: CSVRQGNTEAFF.

The J gene is TRBJ2-3, the V gene TRBV28; 7 bases line up with TRBD2. The CDR3 runs to 15 residues. Per germline, CDR1 MDHEN and CDR2 SYDVKM. V was clipped by 4 bases and J by 6 bases; unmatched bases: 10. The CDR3 loop reads CASSSARLAADTQYF. CDR3 sequence (DNA): TGTGCCAGCAGTTCCGCTCGACTAGCTGCGGATACGCAGTATTTT.

The V gene is TRBV7-6, the J gene TRBJ2-1; perhaps TRBD2 as D (5 bases). Germline CDR1 SGHVS, CDR2 FNYEAQ. V dropped 4 bases and J dropped 8 bases, with 12 bases sitting between them. This CDR3 region has 13 residues. CDR3 region: CASSSTMRHEQFF. Here the CDR3 DNA reads TGTGCCAGCAGCTCGACTATGAGGCATGAGCAGTTCTTC.

This clone was recorded a few times. V and J are TRBV2 and TRBJ1-2, with D tentatively TRBD1 (6 bases). CDR1 and CDR2 from the germline V gene are SNHLY and FYNNEI. This CDR3 contains 13 residues. Trimming left V 6 bases short and J 6 bases short, with 14 bases between. CDR3 bases: TGTGCCAGCAGGATTACAGGGTTTCATGGCTACACCTTC. This translates into CASRITGFHGYTF.

J is TRBJ1-2 and V is TRBV5-6; tentatively, D is TRBD1 (6 bases). The germline CDR1 and CDR2 sequences are SGHDT and YYEEEE. Trimming shortened V by 0 bases and J by 7 bases, and 16 bases separated the two germline ends. CDR3 length equals 15 residues. The CDR3 nucleotides are TGTGCCAGCAGCTTGGCCTCGGCAGGGGCTATTGGCTACACCTTC. Translating it yields CASSLASAGAIGYTF. The whole variable domain, remainder taken from reference TRBV5-6 and TRBJ1-2, is DAGVTQSPTHLIKTRGQQVTLRCSPKSGHDTVSWYQQALGQGPQFIFQYYEEEERQRGNFPDRFSGHQFPNYSSELNVNALLLGDSALYLCASSLASAGAIGYTFGSGTRLTVV.

The gene calls are TRBV28 and TRBJ1-2, with D possibly being TRBD1 (5 bases). CDR1 is MDHEN, CDR2 SYDVKM, per germline. V lost 3 bases, J lost 4 bases, and 12 bases lay in between. This CDR3 spans 14 amino acids. The CDR3 DNA reads TGTGCCAGCAGTTTCTCAGGGTCGGGCTATGGCTACACCTTC. As protein: CASSFSGSGYGYTF.

The rearrangement joins TRBV11-2 to TRBJ1-1; 12 bases agree with TRBD1. The V and J ends lost 1 base and 1 base, in that order; junction bases with no gene match: 10. This CDR3 is built from 19 residues. Germline V gene data show CDR1 as SGHAT and CDR2 as FQNNGV. The CDR3 loop is CASSLGIGDRGQGNTEAFF. The CDR3 nucleotides read TGTGCCAGCAGCTTAGGAATTGGGGACAGGGGGCAGGGGAACACTGAAGCTTTCTTT. The entire variable domain, with the rest obtained from reference TRBV11-2 and TRBJ1-1, is as follows: EAGVAQSPRYKIIEKRQSVAFWCNPISGHATLYWYQQILGQGPKLLIQFQNNGVVDDSQLPKDRFSAERLKGVDSTLKIQPAKLEDSAVYLCASSLGIGDRGQGNTEAFFGQGTRLTVV.

The rearrangement uses TRBV7-9 and TRBJ1-2; no reliable D call. CDR3 length: 14 residues. V dropped 5 bases and J dropped 5 bases, with 15 bases sitting between them. The germline gives CDR1 SEHNR, CDR2 FQNEAQ (reference sequence). The CDR3 DNA is TGTGCCAGCAGCCAGGACGGTGGAGGGTATGGCTACACCTTC. It codes for CASSQDGGGYGYTF.

CDR3 sequence: CASSQGLAGTDTQYF. CDR3 in DNA: TGTGCCAGCAGCCAAGGTCTAGCGGGAACAGATACGCAGTATTTT. This chain links TRBV14 with TRBJ2-3; 9 bases line up with TRBD2. V lost 1 base, J lost 3 bases, and 2 bases stayed unmatched. Germline V lookup: CDR1 SGHDN, CDR2 FVKESK. This CDR3 is 15 amino acids long.